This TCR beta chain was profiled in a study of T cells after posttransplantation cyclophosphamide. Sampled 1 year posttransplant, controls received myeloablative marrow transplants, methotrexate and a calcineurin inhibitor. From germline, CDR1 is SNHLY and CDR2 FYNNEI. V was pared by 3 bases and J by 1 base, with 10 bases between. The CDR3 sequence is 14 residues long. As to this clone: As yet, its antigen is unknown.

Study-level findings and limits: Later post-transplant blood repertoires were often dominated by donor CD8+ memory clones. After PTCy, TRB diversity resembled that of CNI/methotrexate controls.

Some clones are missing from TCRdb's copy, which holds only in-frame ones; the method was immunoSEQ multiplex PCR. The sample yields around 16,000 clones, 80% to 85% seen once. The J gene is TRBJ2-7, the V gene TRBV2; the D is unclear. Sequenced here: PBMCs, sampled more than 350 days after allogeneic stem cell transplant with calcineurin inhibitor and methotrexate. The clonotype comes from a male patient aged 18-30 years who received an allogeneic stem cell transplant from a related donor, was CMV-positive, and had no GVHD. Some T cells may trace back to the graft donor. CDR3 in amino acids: CASSELGRSYEQYF. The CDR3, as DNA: TGTGCCAGCAGTGAGCTTGGCAGGTCCTACGAGCAGTACTTC.